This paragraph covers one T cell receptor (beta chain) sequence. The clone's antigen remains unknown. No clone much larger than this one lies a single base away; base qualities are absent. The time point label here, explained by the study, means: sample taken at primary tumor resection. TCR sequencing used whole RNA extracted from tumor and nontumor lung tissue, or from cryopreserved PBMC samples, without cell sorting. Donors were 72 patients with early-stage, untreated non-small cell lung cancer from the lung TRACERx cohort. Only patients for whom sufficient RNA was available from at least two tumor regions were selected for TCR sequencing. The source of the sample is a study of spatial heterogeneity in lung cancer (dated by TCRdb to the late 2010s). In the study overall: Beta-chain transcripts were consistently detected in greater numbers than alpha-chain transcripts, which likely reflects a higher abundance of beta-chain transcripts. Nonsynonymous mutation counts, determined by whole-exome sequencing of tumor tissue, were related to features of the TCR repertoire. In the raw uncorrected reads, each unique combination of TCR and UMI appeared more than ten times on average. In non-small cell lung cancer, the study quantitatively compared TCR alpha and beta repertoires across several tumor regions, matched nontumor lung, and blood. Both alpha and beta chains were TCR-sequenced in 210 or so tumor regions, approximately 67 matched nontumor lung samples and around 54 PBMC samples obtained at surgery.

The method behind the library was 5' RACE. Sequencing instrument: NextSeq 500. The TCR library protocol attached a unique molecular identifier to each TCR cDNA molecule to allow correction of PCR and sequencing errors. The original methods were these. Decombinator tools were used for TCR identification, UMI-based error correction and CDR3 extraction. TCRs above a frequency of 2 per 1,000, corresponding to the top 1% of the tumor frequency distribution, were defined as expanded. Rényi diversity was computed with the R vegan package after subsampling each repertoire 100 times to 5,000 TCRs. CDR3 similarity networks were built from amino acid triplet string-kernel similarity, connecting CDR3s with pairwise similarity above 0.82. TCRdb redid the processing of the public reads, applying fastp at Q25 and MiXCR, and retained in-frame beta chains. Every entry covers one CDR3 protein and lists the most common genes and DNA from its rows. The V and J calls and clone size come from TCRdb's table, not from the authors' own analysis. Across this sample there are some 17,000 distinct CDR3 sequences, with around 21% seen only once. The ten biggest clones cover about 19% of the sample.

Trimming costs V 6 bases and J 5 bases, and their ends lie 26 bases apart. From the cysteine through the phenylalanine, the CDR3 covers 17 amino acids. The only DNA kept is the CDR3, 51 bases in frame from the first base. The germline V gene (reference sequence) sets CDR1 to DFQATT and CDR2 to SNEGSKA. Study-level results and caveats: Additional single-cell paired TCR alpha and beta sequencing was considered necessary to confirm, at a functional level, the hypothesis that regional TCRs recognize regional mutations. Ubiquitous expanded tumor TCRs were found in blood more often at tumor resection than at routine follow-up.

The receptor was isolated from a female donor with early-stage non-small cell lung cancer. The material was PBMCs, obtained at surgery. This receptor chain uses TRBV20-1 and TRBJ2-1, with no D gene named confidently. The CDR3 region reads CSAPPSTLAATDNEQFF. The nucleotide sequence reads TGCAGTGCCCCGCCTTCCACCCTGGCTGCAACGGACAATGAGCAGTTCTTC.